The 19 T cell receptor beta chains below were found in one sample sequenced in a study of cytomegalovirus exposure and HLA in healthy donors. The method was immunoSEQ multiplex PCR; TCRdb's version includes in-frame clones alone and lacks a portion of them. Of about 150,000 clones in the sample, 85% to 95% were seen once. Material for sequencing was PBMCs. These receptors came from a man aged 18 to 30 in good health and CMV-seropositive.

This clone was counted between two and nine times. The chain couples TRBV9 to TRBJ2-5; 9 positions agree with TRBD2. V shed 4 bases and J 2 bases; nucleotides not matched to a gene: 6. CDR1 is SGDLS, CDR2 YYNGEE, per germline. The CDR3 has 15 residues. DNA for the CDR3: TGTGCCAGCAGCAACCGACTAGCGGCACAAGAGACCCAGTACTTC. Protein sequence: CASSNRLAAQETQYF.

The chain joins TRBV28 to TRBJ1-4; D is perhaps TRBD1 (6 bases). V lost 4 bases and J 8 bases, leaving 14 bases between the germline ends. CDR1 is MDHEN and CDR2 is SYDVKM in the germline V gene. CDR3 size: 14 residues. CDR3 nucleotide sequence: TGTGCCAGCAGTTCCGGGCAGGGGTACGAAAAACTGTTTTTT. The encoded protein is CASSSGQGYEKLFF.

The CDR3 DNA reads as TGTGCCAGCAGCTCTGACTATAATCAGCCCCAGCATTTT. This gives the protein CASSSDYNQPQHF. The V gene is TRBV7-6, the J gene TRBJ1-5; the D is unclear. V lost 4 bases, J lost 4 bases, and 8 bases lay in between. CDR1 SGHVS and CDR2 FNYEAQ come from the germline V gene. The CDR3 consists of 13 residues. The full variable domain, rest sourced from reference TRBV7-6 and TRBJ1-5, is GAGVSQSPRYKVTKRGQDVALRCDPISGHVSLYWYRQALGQGPEFLTYFNYEAQQDKSGLPNDRFSAERPEGSISTLTIQRTEQRDSAMYRCASSSDYNQPQHFGDGTRLSIL.

This chain uses TRBV11-2 with TRBJ2-5; 7 bases match TRBD1. Germline V gene data show CDR1 as SGHAT and CDR2 as FQNNGV. The V and J ends lost 5 bases and 5 bases, in that order; junction bases with no gene match: 8. CDR3 length equals 14 residues. CDR3 sequence reads: CASSVQGLGETQYF. As DNA, the CDR3 is TGTGCCAGCAGCGTACAGGGGCTGGGGGAGACCCAGTACTTC.

The gene calls are TRBV2 and TRBJ2-1; possibly TRBD2 for D (6 bases). The V end lost 5 bases, the J end lost 1 base, and 18 bases lay between the germline ends. Germline CDR1 reads SNHLY; CDR2 reads FYNNEI. The CDR3 sequence is 17 residues long. The CDR3 is CASSPGSAAGSYNEQFF. The DNA of the CDR3 is TGTGCCAGCAGTCCTGGTTCAGCTGCGGGATCCTACAATGAGCAGTTCTTC.

V usage is TRBV29-1 and J usage is TRBJ2-7; TRBD1 matches 11 bases. CDR3 length equals 14 residues. Germline V gene sequence: CDR1 SQVTM, CDR2 ANQGSEA. Germline trimming cut 3 bases from V and 0 bases from J; bases unmatched to any gene: 1. CDR3 region: CSVDGQGASYEQYF. The CDR3 region has the DNA TGCAGCGTTGACGGACAGGGGGCCTCCTACGAGCAGTACTTC.

The chain employs TRBV14 and TRBJ2-1, with TRBD2 identical over 12 bases. J gave up 7 bases and V 2 bases, and 12 bases lay outside the gene matches. The length of the CDR3 is 18 residues. CDR1 is SGHDN, CDR2 FVKESK, per germline. This CDR3 is CASSQIPNLAGGPNEQFF. The DNA of the CDR3 is TGTGCCAGCAGCCAAATCCCTAACCTAGCGGGAGGGCCAAATGAGCAGTTCTTC. Variable domain in full (rest from reference TRBV14 and TRBJ2-1): EAGVTQFPSHSVIEKGQTVTLRCDPISGHDNLYWYRRVMGKEIKFLLHFVKESKQDESGMPNNRFLAERTGGTYSTLKVQPAELEDSGVYFCASSQIPNLAGGPNEQFFGPGTRLTVL.

The CDR3 DNA sequence: TGTGCCAGCAGTGTGAGCCCACTCAATTCACCCCTCCACTTT. Its protein product is CASSVSPLNSPLHF. The gene calls are TRBV6-1 and TRBJ1-6; D is unresolved. V was cut by 4 bases and J by 7 bases, with 11 bases left in between. Germline V gene lookup returns CDR1 MNHNS and CDR2 SASEGT. CDR3 size: 14 residues.

This clone was recorded only once. The genes are TRBV10-2 and TRBJ2-6, with 11 bases lining up with TRBD2. The V gene end was trimmed by 4 bases and the J gene end by 0 bases; junction bases not matched to a gene: 5. The CDR3 extends over 18 amino acids. CDR1 WSHSY and CDR2 SAAADI come from the germline V gene. The CDR3 sequence is CASSAGLAGNSGANVLTF. The DNA of the CDR3 is TGCGCCAGCAGTGCCGGACTAGCGGGCAACTCTGGGGCCAACGTCCTGACTTTC.

This chain joins TRBV9 and TRBJ2-5; TRBD2 aligns across 8 bases. The V and J ends lost 0 bases and 5 bases, in that order; junction bases with no gene match: 3. Germline CDR1 is SGDLS and CDR2 is YYNGEE. The CDR3 consists of 14 residues. CDR3 sequence reads: CASSVAGGPETQYF. The CDR3 DNA is TGTGCCAGCAGCGTAGCGGGAGGGCCGGAGACCCAGTACTTC.

The chain links TRBV28 to TRBJ1-2; tentatively, D is TRBD1 (5 bases). This CDR3 has 11 amino acids. The V and J ends lost 8 bases and 8 bases respectively, with 12 bases between them. Looked up from germline, CDR1 is MDHEN and CDR2 is SYDVKM. The chain's CDR3 is CASGKEGGYTF. As DNA, the CDR3 is TGTGCCAGCGGGAAGGAGGGGGGCTACACCTTC.

V usage is TRBV5-1 and J usage is TRBJ2-7; TRBD2 is a possible D gene (6 bases). Germline values: CDR1 SGHRS, CDR2 YFSETQ. The CDR3 has 15 amino acids. Trimming took off 3 bases at V and 5 bases at J, with 18 bases between the two ends. The CDR3 is CASSSGGLVSHEQYF. The CDR3 coding sequence is TGCGCCAGCAGCTCCGGGGGTCTCGTATCCCACGAGCAGTACTTC.

The chain has TRBV10-3 and TRBJ1-1, with D possibly being TRBD1 (6 bases). V lost 6 bases to trimming and J lost 2 bases, with 13 bases between them. CDR3 size: 14 residues. Germline assignment: CDR1 ENHRY and CDR2 SYGVKD. The CDR3 protein is CAIRPGQVNTEAFF. DNA of the CDR3: TGTGCCATCAGACCGGGACAAGTAAACACTGAAGCTTTCTTT.

This rearrangement joins TRBV7-9 to TRBJ2-7; TRBD1 aligns across 7 bases. V was pared by 5 bases and J by 2 bases, with 6 bases of the junction left unmatched. The CDR3 contains 14 residues. Per germline, CDR1 SEHNR and CDR2 FQNEAQ (reference sequence). The CDR3 coding sequence is TGTGCCAGCAGCCCGCAGACAGGGCCCTACGAGCAGTACTTC. It codes for CASSPQTGPYEQYF.

In this sample, this clone turned up once. The genes are TRBV2 and TRBJ2-5; 8 bases are shared with TRBD2. The closer fit of TRBJ2-7 to the DNA end suggests the J call may be wrong. This CDR3 spans 13 amino acids. The germline CDR1 and CDR2 sequences are SNHLY and FYNNEI. The CDR3 protein is CASSPGTSYEQYF. CDR3 sequence (DNA): TGTGCCAGCAGTCCCGGGACTAGTTACGAGCAGTACTTC.

The V and J genes are TRBV27 and TRBJ2-1, with TRBD1 identical over 10 bases. Trimming took 10 bases from V and 7 from J; bases not matched to a gene: 7. This CDR3 comprises 13 residues. Germline CDR1 and CDR2: MNHEY and SMNVEV (reference sequence). CDR3: CATMTGGGNEQFF. CDR3 DNA sequence: TGTGCCACTATGACAGGGGGCGGGAATGAGCAGTTCTTC.

The gene calls are TRBV6-5 and TRBJ2-7; 7 nucleotides match TRBD2. The CDR3 contains 14 residues. V was pared by 4 bases and J by 0 bases, with 3 bases of the junction left unmatched. From germline, CDR1 is MNHEY and CDR2 SVGAGI. CDR3 residues: CASSWRGNSYEQYF. DNA of the CDR3: TGTGCCAGCAGTTGGCGGGGGAACTCCTACGAGCAGTACTTC.

CDR3 coding DNA: TGTGCCAGCAGCTTAGAAGCGGGTACCGGGGAGCTGTTTTTT. This encodes CASSLEAGTGELFF. The chain employs TRBV11-3 and TRBJ2-2, with D possibly TRBD2 on 6 matching bases. The ends were cut back, 0 bases at V and 5 bases at J, with 7 bases in the middle. Looked up from germline, CDR1 is SGHNT and CDR2 is YENEEA. The CDR3 consists of 14 residues.

The chain couples TRBV5-4 to TRBJ2-1; tentatively, D is TRBD2 (6 bases). The CDR3 is 16 amino acids. In germline, CDR1 is SGHNT, CDR2 YYREEE (reference sequence). The V and J ends lost 2 bases and 6 bases respectively, with 18 bases between them. The CDR3 coding sequence is TGTGCCAGCAGCTTCCCGGGCCCGGGGGTGGGCAATGAGCAGTTCTTC. This translates into CASSFPGPGVGNEQFF.